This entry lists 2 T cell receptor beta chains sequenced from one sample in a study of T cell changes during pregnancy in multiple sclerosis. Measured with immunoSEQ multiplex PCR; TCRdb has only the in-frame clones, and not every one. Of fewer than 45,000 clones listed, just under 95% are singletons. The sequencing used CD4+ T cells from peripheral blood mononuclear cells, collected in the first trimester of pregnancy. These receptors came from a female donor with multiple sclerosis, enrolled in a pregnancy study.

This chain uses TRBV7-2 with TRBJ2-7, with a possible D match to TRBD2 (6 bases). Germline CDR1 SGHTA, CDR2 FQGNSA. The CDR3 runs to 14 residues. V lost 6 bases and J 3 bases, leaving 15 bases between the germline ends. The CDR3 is CASREGAGVYEQYF. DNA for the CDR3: TGTGCCAGCAGGGAGGGCGCTGGGGTCTACGAGCAGTACTTC.

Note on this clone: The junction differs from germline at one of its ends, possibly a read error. CDR3 nucleotide sequence: TGTGCTAGCAGCTTAGGTCAGGGGCTCCAAGAGACCCAGTACTTC. Protein product: CASSLGQGLQETQYF. The chain couples TRBV7-7 to TRBJ2-5, with TRBD1 as a possible D gene (6 bases). This CDR3 spans 15 amino acids. CDR1 is SSHAT and CDR2 is FNYEAQ in the germline V gene (reference sequence).